Here is one TCR beta chain with its context. This record belongs to a study of technical replicates of blood from several donors. Sequenced by immunoSEQ multiplex PCR; TCRdb stores in-frame clones only, minus some. The table shows approximately 80,000 clones, with 98% occurring only once. This CDR3 contains 15 residues. V lost 1 base and J 2 bases, leaving 11 bases between the germline ends. Germline CDR1 and CDR2: MGHRA and YSYEKL. Sequencing used T cells isolated from PBMCs. The rearrangement links TRBV4-1 to TRBJ1-2; TRBD1 is a possible D gene (5 bases). This sequence originates from a human donor in good health. The CDR3 here is CASSQGVGHNYGYTF. CDR3 nucleotide sequence: TGCGCCAGCAGCCAAGGTGTGGGGCACAACTATGGCTACACCTTC.